Described below is a single T cell receptor beta chain sequence and its context. Its specific antigen is unknown. Base qualities are missing; no much larger clone stands one base away. The source of the sample is a study of blood T cell repertoires in COVID-19 (dated by TCRdb to 2020 to 2021). With regard to the full study: Collaborator samples came from the United States, Italy and Spain and covered acute and convalescent phases of COVID-19. The material from the prospective study consisted of cDNA or gDNA derived from T cells, B-cell-depleted T cells, or PBMCs. The samples were drawn from two sources: the first 160 participants of the ongoing ImmuneRACE study, and 1,000 to 1,500 subjects contributed by 6 global collaborators. Deeply sampled blood TCRbeta repertoires from subjects exposed to, actively infected with, or recovered from COVID-19 were included in the dataset. HLA class I and class II types, where available, came from metadata supplied by the sample provider rather than from assay-based typing. The repertoires were released in a freely available public database meant as a resource for research on the immune response to SARS-CoV-2. A de-identified subject ID, COVID-19 status, age in years and sex were almost always included in the sample metadata. Points the paper makes about the study in general: Clinical and demographic metadata were provided uncurated, with the amount varying by source and participant.

Participants in the prospective study were enrolled through a virtual design, were aged roughly 18 to 100 years, and lived in some 24 United States geographic areas. To assign participants to cohorts, the prospective study relied on clinical history that participants themselves reported in a screening survey and a study questionnaire. A participant counted as exposed if, within 2 weeks of entering the study, that participant had been in contact with someone who had a PCR-confirmed or clinician-diagnosed COVID-19 case. In the prospective study, mobile phlebotomists collected whole blood, serum and a nasopharyngeal or oropharyngeal swab from each participant. Over an approximately 2-month period, participants in the prospective study had the option of providing additional blood draws and questionnaires. Before DNA extraction, blood samples from the prospective study were shipped at room temperature or frozen.

The V end gives up 7 bases and the J end 0 bases, leaving 12 bases in the junction not matched to a gene. The CDR3 numbers 17 residues from cysteine through phenylalanine. Here the CDR3 DNA is all that survives: 51 bases in frame from base 1. According to the germline V gene, CDR1 reads MDHEN and CDR2 reads SYDVKM. TCRbeta CDR3 regions were amplified from genomic DNA by means of the immunoSEQ Assay, a bias-controlled multiplex PCR. The paper's processing steps were these. The number of nucleated cells in each sample was estimated by amplification of reference gene primers within the assay. Sequence reads were collapsed and filtered to measure the absolute abundance of every unique TCRbeta CDR3 rearrangement. For each sample, productive Simpson clonality was calculated by taking the square root of Simpson's diversity index across productive rearrangements. As stored in TCRdb, this immuneACCESS dataset retains in-frame rearrangements with V and J assigned. A fraction of the clones does not appear; measured against another copy, unresolved V genes explain less than half of the discrepancy, and the remainder lacks a known reason. Clonal size and the V and J genes are those of that table, whereas D and trimming came from the DNA. Present in this sample are approximately 250,000 clones, about 91% of which were seen just once. The ten largest account for approximately 2.7% of the sample.

This chain joins TRBV28 to TRBJ1-2, with 9 bases matching TRBD1. The sequence was collected from a man in his forties who had been exposed to COVID-19. The specimen sequenced was PBMCs or T cells enriched from blood (not recorded which). The CDR3 is CASTQSTGTGSNYGYTF. The DNA reads TGTGCCAGCACCCAATCTACCGGGACAGGGTCTAACTATGGCTACACCTTC.